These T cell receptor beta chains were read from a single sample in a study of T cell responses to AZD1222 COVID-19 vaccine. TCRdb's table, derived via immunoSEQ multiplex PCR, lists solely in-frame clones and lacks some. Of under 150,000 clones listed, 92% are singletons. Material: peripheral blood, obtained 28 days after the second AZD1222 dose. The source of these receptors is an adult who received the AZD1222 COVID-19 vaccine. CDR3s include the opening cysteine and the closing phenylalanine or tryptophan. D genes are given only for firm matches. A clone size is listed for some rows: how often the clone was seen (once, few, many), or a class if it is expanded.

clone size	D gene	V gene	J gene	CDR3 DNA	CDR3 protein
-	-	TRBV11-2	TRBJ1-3	TGTGCCAGCAGCTTAGGGTACTCTGGAAACACCATATATTTT	CASSLGYSGNTIYF
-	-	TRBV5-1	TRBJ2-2	TGCGCCAGCAGCTTGAGCACCGGGGAGCTGTTTTTT	CASSLSTGELFF
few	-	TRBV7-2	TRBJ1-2	TGTGCCAGCAGCACCAGACAGGCCTATGGCTACACCTTC	CASSTRQAYGYTF
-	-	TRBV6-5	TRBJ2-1	TGTGCCAGCGGGCAGGACTCCTTTTCCTACAATGAGCAGTTCTTC	CASGQDSFSYNEQFF
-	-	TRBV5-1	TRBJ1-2	TGCGCCAGCCGTCTCCGGTCCACGGGCTACTATGGCTACACCTTC	CASRLRSTGYYGYTF
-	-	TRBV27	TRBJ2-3	TGTGCCAGCAGCCGCGACACTCCGTTCACAGATACGCAGTATTTT	CASSRDTPFTDTQYF
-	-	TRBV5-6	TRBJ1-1	TGTGCCAGCAGCATTCAATCGGGAGCCGAAGCTTTCTTT	CASSIQSGAEAFF
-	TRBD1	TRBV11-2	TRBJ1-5	TGTGCCAGCAGCTTAGCCGGGACAGGGCATCAGCCCCAGCATTTT	CASSLAGTGHQPQHF
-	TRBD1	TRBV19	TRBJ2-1	TGTGCCAGTAGTATTTTCGGGACAGGGGATGGGAATGAGCAGTTCTTC	CASSIFGTGDGNEQFF
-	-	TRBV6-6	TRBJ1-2	TGTGCCAGCAGTCAACTGCAAAACTATGGCTACACCTTC	CASSQLQNYGYTF
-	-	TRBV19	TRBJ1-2	TGTGCCAGTACCCAGAGACGGCGCTATGGCTACACCTTC	CASTQRRRYGYTF
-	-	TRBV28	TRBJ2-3	TGTGCCAGCAGTTTCGCCTGGGGTCCGGTGGGTTTT	CASSFAWGPVGF
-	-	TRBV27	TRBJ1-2	TGTGCCAGCAGTTTTTTAGGGGGTAACTATGGCTACACCTTC	CASSFLGGNYGYTF
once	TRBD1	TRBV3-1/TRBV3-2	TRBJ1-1	TGTGCCAGCAGCCTTCTCCGGGACAGGGGAGGAACTGAAGCTTTCTTT	CASSLLRDRGGTEAFF
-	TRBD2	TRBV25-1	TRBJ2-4	TGTGCCAGCAGTGAATTTCTAGCGGGGCTTAACATTCAGTACTTC	CASSEFLAGLNIQYF
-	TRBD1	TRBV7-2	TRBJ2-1	TGTGCCAGCAGCGCGGACAGGGGATTGGCCTACAATGAGCAGTTCTTC	CASSADRGLAYNEQFF
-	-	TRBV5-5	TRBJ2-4	TGTGCCAGCAGCCTAGGCGTACACACCGGGGCCAAAAACATTCAGTACTTC	CASSLGVHTGAKNIQYF
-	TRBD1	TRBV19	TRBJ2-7	TGTGCCACAAGAGACAGGGCCTACGAGCAGTACTTC	CATRDRAYEQYF
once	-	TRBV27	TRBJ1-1	TGTGCCAGCAGTGTGGGGACGAACACTGAAGCTTTCTTT	CASSVGTNTEAFF
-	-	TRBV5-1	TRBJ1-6	TGCGCCAGCAGCTTGGAGGTTGGGGGCTTAAATTCACCCCTCCACTTT	CASSLEVGGLNSPLHF
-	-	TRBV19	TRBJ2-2	TGTGCCAGTAGTGGGACCGGGGAGCTGTTTTTT	CASSGTGELFF
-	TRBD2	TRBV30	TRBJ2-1	TGTGCCTGGAGGGCGGGGACTAGCGGGAGTAAATCCTACAATGAGCAGTTCTTC	CAWRAGTSGSKSYNEQFF
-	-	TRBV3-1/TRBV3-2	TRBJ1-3	TGTGCCAGCAGCCCTTACCAGGGGCGAGCTGGAAACACCATATATTTT	CASSPYQGRAGNTIYF
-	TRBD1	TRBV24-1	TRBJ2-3	TGTGCCACCAGTGACCCCGCCGGACAGGGAACTGTAGATACGCAGTATTTT	CATSDPAGQGTVDTQYF
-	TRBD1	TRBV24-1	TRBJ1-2	TGTGCCACCAGTGATCCCGACAGGGGGAATGGCTACACCTTC	CATSDPDRGNGYTF
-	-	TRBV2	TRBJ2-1	TGTGCCAGCTCCCCGCCCCAGGAAGATGAGCAGTTCTTC	CASSPPQEDEQFF
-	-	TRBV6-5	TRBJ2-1	TGTGCCAGCAGTTACGGGCATGCTGGGGACTTCAATGAGCAGTTCTTC	CASSYGHAGDFNEQFF
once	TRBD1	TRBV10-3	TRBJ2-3	TGTGCCACCACGACCGGGCAGGGGGTCGAGGGGACAGATACGCAGTATTTT	CATTTGQGVEGTDTQYF
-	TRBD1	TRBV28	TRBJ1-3	TGTGCCAGCAGTCCGGGGACAGGGGGAGGAAACACCATATATTTT	CASSPGTGGGNTIYF
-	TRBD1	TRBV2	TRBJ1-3	TGTGCCAGCAGATGGACAGGGGTCAGAAACACCATATATTTT	CASRWTGVRNTIYF
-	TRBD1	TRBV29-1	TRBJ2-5	TGCAGCGTCCCCAAACCCGGGGACAGCGTAATAGAGACCCAGTACTTC	CSVPKPGDSVIETQYF
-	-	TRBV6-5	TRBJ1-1	TGTGCCAGCAGTTACGGGCAGGGCGCAACGGCTTTCTTT	CASSYGQGATAFF
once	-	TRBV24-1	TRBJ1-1	TGTGCCACCAGTGCTGCGGGGCCCACTGAAGCTTTCTTT	CATSAAGPTEAFF
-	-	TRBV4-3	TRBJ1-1	TGCGCCAGCAGCCCAACGGGGGGTGCAGAATCTGAAGCTTTCTTT	CASSPTGGAESEAFF
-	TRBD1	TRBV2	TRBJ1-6	TGTGCCAGCGCGGGACAGTATAATTCACCCCTCCACTTT	CASAGQYNSPLHF
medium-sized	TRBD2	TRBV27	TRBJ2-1	TGTGCCAGCAGTATACATTCTAGCGGGATTAACAATGAGCAGTTCTTC	CASSIHSSGINNEQFF
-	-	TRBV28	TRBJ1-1	TGTGCCAGCAGTCATCGGACAGATTACACTGAAGCTTTCTTT	CASSHRTDYTEAFF
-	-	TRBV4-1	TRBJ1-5	TGCGCCAGCAGCCAAGTAGTGGGGAATCAGCCCCAGCATTTT	CASSQVVGNQPQHF
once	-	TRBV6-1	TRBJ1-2	TGTGCCAGCAGTGAAGCGCTCGGGGAGGTCGGCTACACCTTC	CASSEALGEVGYTF
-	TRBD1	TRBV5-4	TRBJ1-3	TGTGCCAGCAGCTCGACAGGGCTCTCTGGAAACACCATATATTTT	CASSSTGLSGNTIYF
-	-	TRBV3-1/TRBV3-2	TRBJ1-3	TGTGCCAGCAGCCGGGATTTCCCCGGCTCTGGAAACACCATATATTTT	CASSRDFPGSGNTIYF
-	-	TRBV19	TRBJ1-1	TGTGCCAGTAGACTAGGGGGGCCAGCCAACACTGAAGCTTTCTTT	CASRLGGPANTEAFF
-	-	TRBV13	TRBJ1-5	TGTGCCAGCAGCTTAACAATGGGCGTCTCAAATCAGCCCCAGCATTTT	CASSLTMGVSNQPQHF
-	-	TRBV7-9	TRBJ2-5	TGTGCCAGCAGCCCGGAGAGGGGCCCGTACCAAGAGACCCAGTACTTC	CASSPERGPYQETQYF
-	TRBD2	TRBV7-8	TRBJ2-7	TGTGCCAGCGCTGGGCTAGCGGGTAGGGCCTACGAGCAGTACTTC	CASAGLAGRAYEQYF
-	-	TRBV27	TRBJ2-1	TGTGCCAGCAGTTATGCAAGTGAGCAGTTCTTC	CASSYASEQFF
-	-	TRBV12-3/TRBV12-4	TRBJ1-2	TGTGCCAGCAGTAAGGGGGTTGGCTACACCTTC	CASSKGVGYTF
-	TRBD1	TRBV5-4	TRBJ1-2	TGTGCCAGCAGCGTACCGGGACAGCGATACCCTAACTATGGCTACACCTTC	CASSVPGQRYPNYGYTF
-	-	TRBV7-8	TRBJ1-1	TGTGCCAGCAGCGCAACCGTCCTCCCCACCGATACTGAAGCTTTCTTT	CASSATVLPTDTEAFF
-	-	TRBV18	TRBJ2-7	TGTGCCAGCTCATCGGAAACCTACGAGCAGTACTTC	CASSSETYEQYF
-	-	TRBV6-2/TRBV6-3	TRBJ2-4	TGTGCCAGCAGTTATTGGGGCGGGGAGCACTACTTC	CASSYWGGEHYF
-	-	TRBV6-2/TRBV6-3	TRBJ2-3	TGTGCCAGCAGCGCCACAGATACGCAGTATTTT	CASSATDTQYF